The next 29 T cell receptor beta chains were all read from a single sample in a study of neurological immune-mediated disorders. TCRdb analysed the 5' RACE reads with MiXCR anew, one entry per CDR3 protein. The table has roughly 30,000 distinct CDR3 sequences, around an eighth seen once. What was sequenced was PBMCs. These receptors all stem from a woman aged 60-75 years in good health.

This clonotype was detected many times. The rearrangement joins TRBV3-1 to TRBJ1-2, with D perhaps matching TRBD1 (6 bases). Trimming cost V 6 bases and J 6 bases, with 14 bases left between them. Germline values: CDR1 LGHDT, CDR2 YNNKEL (reference sequence). CDR3 length: 13 residues. CDR3 region: CASSLQGGHGYTF. In DNA, the CDR3 is TGTGCCAGCAGTCTACAGGGAGGGCATGGCTACACCTTC.

J is TRBJ1-6 and V is TRBV7-2; the D gene is possibly TRBD1 (6 bases). V lost 5 bases and J lost 6, with 14 bases in between. This CDR3 spans 15 amino acids. CDR1 is SGHTA, CDR2 FQGNSA, per germline. In DNA form, the CDR3 reads TGTGCCAGCAGCCCCTGGATCAGGGGTAATTCACCCCTCCACTTT. This codes for CASSPWIRGNSPLHF.

This clonotype was recorded many times. The rearrangement uses TRBV18 and TRBJ2-7; 8 bases line up with TRBD1. The V gene end was trimmed by 8 bases and the J gene end by 5 bases; junction bases not matched to a gene: 11. The germline CDR1 and CDR2 sequences are KGHSH and LQKENI. This CDR3 contains 14 residues. The CDR3 nucleotides are TGTGCCAGCCAGGATTACAGGGGGACCAACGAGCAGTACTTC. This translates into CASQDYRGTNEQYF.

In its sample, this clonotype was seen many times. The rearrangement uses TRBV25-1 and TRBJ2-5; D is possibly TRBD2 (6 bases). Germline lookup yields CDR1 MGHDK and CDR2 SYGVNS. V was shortened by 5 bases and J by 5 bases, with 15 bases between the two germline ends. There are 14 residues in the CDR3. The CDR3 sequence is CASSLHGGRETQYF. The CDR3 DNA reads TGTGCCAGCAGTCTCCACGGGGGAAGGGAGACCCAGTACTTC.

This clonotype came up many times. The chain joins TRBV5-1 to TRBJ2-3, with D perhaps TRBD1 (6 bases). The CDR3 is made up of 15 amino acids. Germline CDR1 reads SGHRS; CDR2 reads YFSETQ. Trimming shortened V by 1 base and J by 3 bases, and 12 bases separated the two germline ends. CDR3 in DNA: TGCGCCAGCAGCTTGAACAGGGTTAGGACAGATACGCAGTATTTT. It codes for CASSLNRVRTDTQYF.

At least ten counts were recorded for this clonotype. The chain uses TRBV12-3 or TRBV12-4 and TRBJ1-5, with D unresolved. The V end lost 2 bases, the J end lost 9 bases, and 11 bases lay between the germline ends. This CDR3 spans 13 amino acids. DNA of the CDR3: TGTGCCAGCAGTTTAAACTCCTGGGCGCCCCAGCATTTT. Protein product: CASSLNSWAPQHF.

This clonotype was recorded at least ten times. The chain uses TRBV2 and TRBJ1-3; D possibly corresponds to TRBD1 (5 bases). Trimming stripped 0 bases from V and 7 bases from J, with 10 bases between. The germline V gene encodes CDR1 SNHLY and CDR2 FYNNEI. There are 14 residues in the CDR3. The CDR3 region is CASSEALRGNTIYF. CDR3 DNA sequence: TGTGCCAGCAGTGAAGCGCTCCGGGGGAACACCATATATTTT.

At least ten counts were recorded for this clonotype. J is TRBJ2-7 and V is TRBV20-1; D gene unclear. The CDR3 spans 14 residues. CDR1 and CDR2 (germline): DFQATT, SNEGSKA (reference sequence). Trimming cost V 6 bases and J 5 bases, with 20 bases left between them. In DNA, the CDR3 is TGCAGTGCCCTCGGCGCACACCACCGCGACGAGCAGTACTTC. Encoded protein: CSALGAHHRDEQYF.

This clonotype has ten or more counts. V usage is TRBV7-2 and J usage is TRBJ1-1, with a possible D match to TRBD1 (6 bases). CDR1 is SGHTA, CDR2 FQGNSA, per germline. The CDR3 sequence is 15 residues long. The V gene lost 0 bases and the J gene lost 4 bases, with 12 bases spanning the gap. In DNA form, the CDR3 reads TGTGCCAGCAGCTTAGCGACGGGGGCTGGCACTGAAGCTTTCTTT. Its translation is CASSLATGAGTEAFF. Drawing the rest from reference TRBV7-2 and TRBJ1-1, the complete variable domain is GAGVSQSPSNKVTEKGKDVELRCDPISGHTALYWYRQSLGQGLEFLIYFQGNSAPDKSGLPSDRFSAERTGGSVSTLTIQRTQQEDSAVYLCASSLATGAGTEAFFGQGTRLTVV.

At least ten counts were recorded for this clonotype. The J gene is TRBJ1-1, the V gene TRBV5-1; no clear D. The CDR3 loop spans 13 amino acids. The V end lost 4 bases, the J end lost 0 bases, and 7 bases lay between the germline ends. Germline V gene lookup returns CDR1 SGHRS and CDR2 YFSETQ. CDR3 coding DNA: TGCGCCAGCAGCGAAGCCCTGAACACTGAAGCTTTCTTT. It is translated as CASSEALNTEAFF.

The V gene is TRBV6-5, the J gene TRBJ2-3; D unresolved. Between the trimmed V and J ends, which lost 0 bases and 5 bases, there was a span of 6 bases. Germline CDR1 reads MNHEY; CDR2 reads SVGAGI. The CDR3 is 13 residues long. CDR3 nucleotide sequence: TGTGCCAGCAGTTACTCTTTGGAAGATACGCAGTATTTT. Its translation is CASSYSLEDTQYF.

The chain is built from TRBV29-1 and TRBJ1-2; possible D gene TRBD1, 6 bases. The ends were cut back, 0 bases at V and 4 bases at J, with 12 bases in the middle. There are 14 residues in the CDR3. Germline assignment: CDR1 SQVTM and CDR2 ANQGSEA. CDR3: CSVEEDEGVYGYTF. The CDR3 DNA is TGCAGCGTTGAAGAAGATGAGGGGGTCTATGGCTACACCTTC.

The table lists this clonotype with many counts. The rearrangement links TRBV18 to TRBJ1-3; D is unresolved. In germline, CDR1 is KGHSH, CDR2 LQKENI. V was pared by 5 bases and J by 0 bases, with 8 bases between. The CDR3 contains 14 residues. The CDR3 sequence: CASSEQNSGNTIYF. The CDR3 region has the DNA TGTGCCAGCTCAGAACAGAACTCTGGAAACACCATATATTTT.

This clonotype was picked up many times. J is TRBJ1-2 and V is TRBV20-1; no clear D gene. CDR1 and CDR2 (germline): DFQATT, SNEGSKA (reference sequence). Trimming left V 0 bases short and J 8 bases short, with 13 bases between. There are 13 residues in the CDR3. The CDR3 is CSARDQRESGYTF. CDR3 coding DNA: TGCAGTGCTAGAGATCAACGGGAATCCGGCTACACCTTC.

The sample holds many counts of this clonotype. J is TRBJ1-4 and V is TRBV7-2; no reliable D call. CDR1 is SGHTA, CDR2 FQGNSA, per germline. Deletions cut 5 bases from V and 7 bases from J, with 20 bases between. The CDR3 sequence is 16 residues long. The CDR3 loop is CASSPHSAPAGEKLFF. CDR3 DNA: TGTGCCAGCAGCCCCCACTCAGCCCCGGCGGGTGAAAAACTGTTTTTT.

This clonotype has at least ten counts. As DNA, the CDR3 is TGTGCCAGCAGCCAAGACGTGGACTACAGCACAGATACGCAGTATTTT. Protein sequence: CASSQDVDYSTDTQYF. The chain links TRBV3-1 to TRBJ2-3; D is perhaps TRBD2 (6 bases). Germline V gene data show CDR1 as LGHDT and CDR2 as YNNKEL (reference sequence). Trimming cost V 0 bases and J 0 bases, with 10 bases left between them. The CDR3 is 16 residues long.

The chain uses TRBV7-2 and TRBJ2-2; TRBD1 aligns across 7 bases. V shed 6 bases, J shed 7 bases, and the junction held 11 bases outside the gene matches. The germline V gene has CDR1 SGHTA and CDR2 FQGNSA. The CDR3 is 15 amino acids. The CDR3 loop is CASRALTGVYGELFF. DNA of the CDR3: TGTGCCAGCAGGGCCTTAACAGGGGTTTACGGGGAGCTGTTTTTT.

This clonotype was observed at least ten times. V usage is TRBV5-5 and J usage is TRBJ2-7, with D tentatively TRBD1 (6 bases). The germline gives CDR1 SGHKS, CDR2 YYEKEE (reference sequence). Between the trimmed V and J ends, which lost 0 bases and 3 bases, there was a span of 13 bases. The CDR3 consists of 15 residues. The CDR3 spells CASSLGQALSYEQYF. In DNA form, the CDR3 reads TGTGCCAGCAGCTTGGGACAGGCCCTAAGCTACGAGCAGTACTTC.

This clonotype has a count of ten or more. This rearrangement joins TRBV5-1 to TRBJ1-1; D possibly corresponds to TRBD1 (6 bases). The ends were cut back, 2 bases at V and 8 bases at J, with 13 bases in the middle. Looked up from germline, CDR1 is SGHRS and CDR2 is YFSETQ. The CDR3 length is 13 residues. The CDR3 reads CASSLNEGTEAFF. Here the CDR3 DNA reads TGCGCCAGCAGCTTAAATGAGGGGACAGAAGCTTTCTTT.

Only a few counts were recorded for this clonotype. The chain links TRBV20-1 to TRBJ2-1; no firm D call. V lost 5 bases, J lost 3 bases, and 14 bases lay in between. This CDR3 is built from 14 residues. Germline V CDR1 and CDR2: DFQATT, SNEGSKA (reference sequence). For the CDR3, the DNA is TGCAGTGCTGGACCGACTGGGTTCTACAATGAGCAGTTCTTC. Translation: CSAGPTGFYNEQFF.

The table lists this clonotype with many counts. The rearrangement uses TRBV30 and TRBJ1-4; 8 positions match TRBD1. The CDR3 runs to 16 residues. The V and J ends lost 0 bases and 11 bases, in that order; junction bases with no gene match: 14. The germline V gene encodes CDR1 GTSNPN and CDR2 SVGIG (reference sequence). The CDR3 nucleotides are TGTGCCTGGAGTGTACATGGACAGGGCCTTGAGGGGAAACTGTTTTTT. Translation gives CAWSVHGQGLEGKLFF.

V gene TRBV2 combines with J gene TRBJ1-2; D perhaps matches TRBD1 (6 bases). The CDR3 has 12 residues. Trimming pared 5 bases from V and 6 bases from J, leaving 10 bases between. The germline V gene has CDR1 SNHLY and CDR2 FYNNEI. The CDR3 reads CASSKNRDGYTF. DNA of the CDR3: TGTGCCAGCAGTAAAAACAGGGATGGCTACACCTTC.

The sample holds many counts of this clonotype. The J gene is TRBJ2-2, the V gene TRBV6-5; D perhaps matches TRBD1 (6 bases). Per germline, CDR1 MNHEY and CDR2 SVGAGI. This CDR3 comprises 15 residues. V lost 5 bases and J 3 bases, leaving 13 bases between the germline ends. For the CDR3, the DNA is TGTGCCAGCAGTCCCGGGACAAAATACACCGGGGAGCTGTTTTTT. Its translation is CASSPGTKYTGELFF.

This clonotype was recorded at least ten times. V is TRBV3-1 and J is TRBJ2-3; TRBD2 might be the D (5 bases). The CDR3 sequence is 17 residues long. The germline CDR1 and CDR2 sequences are LGHDT and YNNKEL (reference sequence). V lost 0 bases and J 2 bases, leaving 15 bases between the germline ends. CDR3 DNA: TGTGCCAGCAGCCAAGATTTCAGGAGGAGATTCACAGATACGCAGTATTTT. Its translation is CASSQDFRRRFTDTQYF.

There are many counts of this clonotype. This chain links TRBV12-3 or TRBV12-4 with TRBJ1-6; maybe TRBD1 (5 bases). The CDR3 has 15 residues. V was clipped by 2 bases and J by 6 bases, with 11 bases between them. The CDR3 spells CASSLLGQGNSPLHF. CDR3 DNA: TGTGCCAGCAGTTTACTCGGCCAGGGTAATTCACCCCTCCACTTT.

Remarks on this clonotype: Sequence at one end of the junction differs from germline and may be a read error. The V gene is TRBV9, the J gene TRBJ2-2; 9 nucleotides line up with TRBD1. The CDR3 extends over 15 amino acids. Germline V gene lookup returns CDR1 SGDLS and CDR2 YYNGEE. CDR3 loop: CSSSFGQGRTGDLFF. The CDR3 nucleotides are TGTTCCAGCAGCTTCGGACAGGGGAGGACCGGGGACCTGTTTTTT. Filled out from reference TRBV9 and TRBJ2-2, the complete variable domain reads DSGVTQTPKHLITATGQRVTLRCSPRSGDLSVYWYQQSLDQGLQFLIQYYNGEERAKGNILERFSAQQFPDLHSELNLSSLELGDSALYFCSSSFGQGRTGDLFFGEGSRLTVL.

This clonotype was recorded many times. The chain links TRBV5-1 to TRBJ2-5; D is unclear. The CDR3 loop spans 13 amino acids. Trimming cost V 2 bases and J 1 base, with 6 bases left between them. CDR1 is SGHRS, CDR2 YFSETQ, per germline. Written as DNA, the CDR3 is TGCGCCAGCAGCTTTCCGGGCCAAGAGACCCAGTACTTC. This codes for CASSFPGQETQYF. The full variable domain, its missing parts supplied by reference TRBV5-1 and TRBJ2-5, is KAGVTQTPRYLIKTRGQQVTLSCSPISGHRSVSWYQQTPGQGLQFLFEYFSETQRNKGNFPGRFSGRQFSNSRSEMNVSTLELGDSALYLCASSFPGQETQYFGPGTRLLVL.

In its sample, this clonotype was seen many times. This chain joins TRBV5-1 and TRBJ1-1, with no clear D. Germline V lookup: CDR1 SGHRS, CDR2 YFSETQ. V gave up 0 bases and J gave up 11 bases, with 17 bases separating them. The CDR3 covers 14 residues. The CDR3 region has the DNA TGCGCCAGCAGCTTGGAGGCAGCTCCAGTTGCGGCTTTCTTT. This codes for CASSLEAAPVAAFF.

At least ten counts were recorded for this clonotype. The rearrangement joins TRBV11-1 to TRBJ2-3; TRBD2 agrees at 9 bases. V dropped 5 bases and J dropped 3; count of bases not matched to a gene: 12. The CDR3 loop spans 17 amino acids. From germline, CDR1 is SGHAT and CDR2 FQDESV (reference sequence). Written as DNA, the CDR3 is TGTGCCAGCAGCCCACGAACCGGGACTAGCATGACAGATACGCAGTATTTT. It yields the protein CASSPRTGTSMTDTQYF.